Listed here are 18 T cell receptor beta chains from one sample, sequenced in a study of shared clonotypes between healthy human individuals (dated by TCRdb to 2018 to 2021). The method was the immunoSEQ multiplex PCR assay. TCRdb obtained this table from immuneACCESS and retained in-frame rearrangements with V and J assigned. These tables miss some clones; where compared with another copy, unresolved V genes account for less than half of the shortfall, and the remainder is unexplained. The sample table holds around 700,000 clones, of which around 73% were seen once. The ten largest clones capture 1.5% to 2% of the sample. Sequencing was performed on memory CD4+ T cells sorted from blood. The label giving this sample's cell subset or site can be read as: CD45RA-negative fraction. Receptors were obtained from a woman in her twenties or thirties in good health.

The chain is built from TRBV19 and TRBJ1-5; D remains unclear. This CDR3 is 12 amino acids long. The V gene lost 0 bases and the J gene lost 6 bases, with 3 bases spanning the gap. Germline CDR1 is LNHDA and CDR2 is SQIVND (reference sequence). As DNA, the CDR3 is TGTGCCAGTAGTATAGATCTTCAGCCCCAGCATTTT. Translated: CASSIDLQPQHF.

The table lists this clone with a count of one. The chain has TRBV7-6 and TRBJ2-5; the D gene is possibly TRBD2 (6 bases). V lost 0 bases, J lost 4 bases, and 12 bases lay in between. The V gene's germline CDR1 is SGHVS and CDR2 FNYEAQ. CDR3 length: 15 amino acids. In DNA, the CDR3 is TGTGCCAGCAGCTTAGCGGGAGGCTCAAGAGAGACCCAGTACTTC. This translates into CASSLAGGSRETQYF.

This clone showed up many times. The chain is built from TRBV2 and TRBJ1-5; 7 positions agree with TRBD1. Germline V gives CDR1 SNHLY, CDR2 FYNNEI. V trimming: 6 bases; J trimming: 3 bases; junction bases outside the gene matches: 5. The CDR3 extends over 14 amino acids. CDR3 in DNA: TGTGCCAGCAGGGTGACAGGGACCAATCAGCCCCAGCATTTT. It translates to CASRVTGTNQPQHF. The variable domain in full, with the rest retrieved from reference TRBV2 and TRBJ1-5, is EPEVTQTPSHQVTQMGQEVILRCVPISNHLYFYWYRQILGQKVEFLVSFYNNEISEKSEIFDDQFSVERPDGSNFTLKIRSTKLEDSAMYFCASRVTGTNQPQHFGDGTRLSIL.

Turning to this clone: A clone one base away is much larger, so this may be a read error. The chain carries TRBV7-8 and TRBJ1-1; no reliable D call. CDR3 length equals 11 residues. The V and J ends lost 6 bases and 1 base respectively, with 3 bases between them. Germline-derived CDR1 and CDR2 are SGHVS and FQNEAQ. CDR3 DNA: TGTGCCAGCAGTCAGAACACTGAAGCTTTCTTT. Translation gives CASSQNTEAFF.

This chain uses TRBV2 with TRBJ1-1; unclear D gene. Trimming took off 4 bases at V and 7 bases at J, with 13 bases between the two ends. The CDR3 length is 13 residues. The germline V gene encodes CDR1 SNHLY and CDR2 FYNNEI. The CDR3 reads CASSVHSGFEAFF. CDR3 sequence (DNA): TGTGCCAGCAGTGTCCATAGCGGTTTTGAAGCTTTCTTT.

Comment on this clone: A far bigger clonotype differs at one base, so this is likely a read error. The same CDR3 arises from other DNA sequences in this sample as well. The CDR3 spells CASSDGPGLGYEQYF. In DNA form, the CDR3 reads TGCGCCAGCAGTGACGGACCGGGACTAGGCTACGAGCAGTACTTC. The rearrangement uses TRBV5-1 and TRBJ2-7; 8 nucleotides line up with TRBD2. CDR3 length: 15 amino acids. The V and J ends lost 5 bases and 3 bases, in that order; junction bases with no gene match: 10. Germline assignment: CDR1 SGHRS and CDR2 YFSETQ.

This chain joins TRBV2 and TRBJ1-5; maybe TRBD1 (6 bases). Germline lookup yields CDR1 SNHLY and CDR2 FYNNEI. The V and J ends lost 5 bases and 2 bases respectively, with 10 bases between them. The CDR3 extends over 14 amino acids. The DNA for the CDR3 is TGTGCCAGCAGTCAACAGGGCGGCAATCAGCCCCAGCATTTT. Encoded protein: CASSQQGGNQPQHF.

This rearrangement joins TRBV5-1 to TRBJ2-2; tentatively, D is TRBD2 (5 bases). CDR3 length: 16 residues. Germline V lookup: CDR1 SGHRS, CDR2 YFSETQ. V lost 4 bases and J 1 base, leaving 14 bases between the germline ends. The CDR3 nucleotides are TGCGCCAGCAGCCCATTTTCCCGGGAGAACACCGGGGAGCTGTTTTTT. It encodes CASSPFSRENTGELFF. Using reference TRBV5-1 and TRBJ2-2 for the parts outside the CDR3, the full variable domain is KAGVTQTPRYLIKTRGQQVTLSCSPISGHRSVSWYQQTPGQGLQFLFEYFSETQRNKGNFPGRFSGRQFSNSRSEMNVSTLELGDSALYLCASSPFSRENTGELFFGEGSRLTVL.

The chain's CDR3 is CASSLGWTGGIDTQYF. CDR3 bases: TGTGCCAGCAGCTTGGGTTGGACAGGGGGTATAGATACGCAGTATTTT. The rearrangement links TRBV11-2 to TRBJ2-3, with 10 bases lining up with TRBD1. The CDR3 has 16 amino acids. V lost 3 bases to trimming and J lost 5 bases; unmatched junction nucleotides: 8. In germline, CDR1 is SGHAT, CDR2 FQNNGV.

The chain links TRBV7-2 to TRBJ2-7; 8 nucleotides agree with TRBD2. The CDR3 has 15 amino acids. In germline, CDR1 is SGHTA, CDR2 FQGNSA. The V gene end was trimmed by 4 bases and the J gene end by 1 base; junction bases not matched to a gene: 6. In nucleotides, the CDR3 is TGTGCCAGCAGCTCCCTTCCGGGAGGGTCCTACGAGCAGTACTTC. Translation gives CASSSLPGGSYEQYF.

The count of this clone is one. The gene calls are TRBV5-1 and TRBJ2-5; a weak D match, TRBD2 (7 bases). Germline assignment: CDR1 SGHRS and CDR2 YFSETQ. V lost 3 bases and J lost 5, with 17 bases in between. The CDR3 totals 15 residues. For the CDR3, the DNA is TGCGCCAGCAGCTCCGGGGCGGGGGCTGGGGAGACCCAGTACTTC. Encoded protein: CASSSGAGAGETQYF.

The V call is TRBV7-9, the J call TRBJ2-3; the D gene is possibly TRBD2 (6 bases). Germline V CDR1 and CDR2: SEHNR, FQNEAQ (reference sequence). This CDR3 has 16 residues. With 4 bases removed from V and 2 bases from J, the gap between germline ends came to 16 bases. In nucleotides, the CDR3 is TGTGCCAGCAGCTCCCCACCTGGGGGGAACACAGATACGCAGTATTTT. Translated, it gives CASSSPPGGNTDTQYF.

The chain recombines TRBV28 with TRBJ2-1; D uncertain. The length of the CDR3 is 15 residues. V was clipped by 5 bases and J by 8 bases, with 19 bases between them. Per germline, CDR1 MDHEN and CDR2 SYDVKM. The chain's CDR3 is CASSPQSTTLYEQFF. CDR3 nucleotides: TGTGCCAGCAGTCCCCAAAGCACCACGCTTTATGAGCAGTTCTTC.

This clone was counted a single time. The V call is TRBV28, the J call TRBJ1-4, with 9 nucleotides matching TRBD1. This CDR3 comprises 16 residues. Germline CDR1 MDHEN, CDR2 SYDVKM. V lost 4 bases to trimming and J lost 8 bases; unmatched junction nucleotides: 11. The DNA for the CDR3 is TGTGCCAGCAGTTCGCCTGGACAGGGGCCTCGAGAAAAACTGTTTTTT. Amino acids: CASSSPGQGPREKLFF.

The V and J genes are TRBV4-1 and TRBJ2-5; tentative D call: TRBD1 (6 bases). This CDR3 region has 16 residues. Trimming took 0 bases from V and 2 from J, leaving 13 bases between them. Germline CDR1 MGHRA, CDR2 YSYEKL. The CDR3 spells CASSQDEARGQETQYF. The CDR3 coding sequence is TGCGCCAGCAGCCAAGATGAGGCCAGGGGACAAGAGACCCAGTACTTC.

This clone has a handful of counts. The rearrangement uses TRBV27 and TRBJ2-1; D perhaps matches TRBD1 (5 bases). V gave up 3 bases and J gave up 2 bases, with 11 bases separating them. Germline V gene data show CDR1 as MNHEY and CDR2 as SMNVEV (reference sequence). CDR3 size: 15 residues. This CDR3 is CASSFRRGTYNEQFF. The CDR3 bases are TGTGCCAGCAGTTTTAGAAGGGGAACCTACAATGAGCAGTTCTTC.

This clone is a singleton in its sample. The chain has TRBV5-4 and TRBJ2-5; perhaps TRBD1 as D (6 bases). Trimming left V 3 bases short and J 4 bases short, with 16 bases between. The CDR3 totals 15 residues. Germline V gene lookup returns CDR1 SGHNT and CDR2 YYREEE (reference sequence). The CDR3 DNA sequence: TGTGCCAGCAGCTCGAGGGGGAATGCCGGAGAGACCCAGTACTTC. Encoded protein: CASSSRGNAGETQYF.

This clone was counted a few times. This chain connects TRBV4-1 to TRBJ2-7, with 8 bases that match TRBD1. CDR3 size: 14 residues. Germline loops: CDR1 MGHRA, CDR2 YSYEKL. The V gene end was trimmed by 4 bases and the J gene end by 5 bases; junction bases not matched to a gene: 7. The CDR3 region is CASSPRQGTNEQYF. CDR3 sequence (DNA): TGCGCCAGCAGCCCTAGACAGGGGACCAACGAGCAGTACTTC.